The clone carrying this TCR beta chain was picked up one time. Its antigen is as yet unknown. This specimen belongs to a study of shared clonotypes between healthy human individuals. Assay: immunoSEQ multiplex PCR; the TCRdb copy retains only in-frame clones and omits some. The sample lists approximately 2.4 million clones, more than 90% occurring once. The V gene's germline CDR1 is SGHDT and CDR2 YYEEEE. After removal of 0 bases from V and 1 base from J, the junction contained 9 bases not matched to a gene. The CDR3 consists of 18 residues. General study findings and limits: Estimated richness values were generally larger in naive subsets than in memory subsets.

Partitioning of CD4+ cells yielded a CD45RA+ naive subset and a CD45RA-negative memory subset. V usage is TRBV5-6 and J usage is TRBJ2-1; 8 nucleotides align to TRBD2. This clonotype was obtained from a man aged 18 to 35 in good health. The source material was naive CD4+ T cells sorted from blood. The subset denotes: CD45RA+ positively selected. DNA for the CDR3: TGTGCCAGCAGCTTGGCCGAGACTAGCGCTAATTCCTACAATGAGCAGTTCTTC. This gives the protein CASSLAETSANSYNEQFF.